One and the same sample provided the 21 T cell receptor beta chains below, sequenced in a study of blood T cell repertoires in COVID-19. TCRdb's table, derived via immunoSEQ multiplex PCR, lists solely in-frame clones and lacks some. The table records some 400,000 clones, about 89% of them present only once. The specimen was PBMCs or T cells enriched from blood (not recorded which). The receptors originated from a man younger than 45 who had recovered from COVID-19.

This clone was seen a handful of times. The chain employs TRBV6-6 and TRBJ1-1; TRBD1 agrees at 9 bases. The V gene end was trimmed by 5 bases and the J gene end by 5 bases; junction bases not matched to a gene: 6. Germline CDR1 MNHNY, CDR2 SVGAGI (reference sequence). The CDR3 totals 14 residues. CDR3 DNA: TGTGCCAGCAGTAACACGGGGACAGGGACTGAAGCTTTCTTT. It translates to CASSNTGTGTEAFF.

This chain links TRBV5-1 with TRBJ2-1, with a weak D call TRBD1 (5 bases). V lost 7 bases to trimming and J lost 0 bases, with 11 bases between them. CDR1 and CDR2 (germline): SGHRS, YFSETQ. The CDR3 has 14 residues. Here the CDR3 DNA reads TGCGCCAGCGGGGCCAGTAGCTCCTACAATGAGCAGTTCTTC. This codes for CASGASSSYNEQFF.

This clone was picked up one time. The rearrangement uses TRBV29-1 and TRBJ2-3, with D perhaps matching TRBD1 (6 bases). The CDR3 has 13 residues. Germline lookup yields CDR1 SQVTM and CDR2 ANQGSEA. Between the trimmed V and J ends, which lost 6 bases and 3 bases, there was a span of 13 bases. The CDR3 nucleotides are TGCAGCGTCGGACAGTTAGGGACAGATACGCAGTATTTT. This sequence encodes CSVGQLGTDTQYF.

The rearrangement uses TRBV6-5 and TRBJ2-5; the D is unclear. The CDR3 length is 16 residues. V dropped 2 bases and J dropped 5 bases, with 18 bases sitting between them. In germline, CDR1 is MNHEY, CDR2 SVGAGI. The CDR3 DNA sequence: TGTGCCAGCAGTTACGCTCCCTCGGCTCACGGGGAGACCCAGTACTTC. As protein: CASSYAPSAHGETQYF.

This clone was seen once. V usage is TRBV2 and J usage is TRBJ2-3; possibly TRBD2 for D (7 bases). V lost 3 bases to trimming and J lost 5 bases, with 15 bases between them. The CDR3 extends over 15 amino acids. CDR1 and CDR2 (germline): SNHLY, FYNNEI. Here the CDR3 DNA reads TGTGCCAGCAGTGAGGAGGGAGGGGGGGGAGATACGCAGTATTTT. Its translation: CASSEEGGGGDTQYF.

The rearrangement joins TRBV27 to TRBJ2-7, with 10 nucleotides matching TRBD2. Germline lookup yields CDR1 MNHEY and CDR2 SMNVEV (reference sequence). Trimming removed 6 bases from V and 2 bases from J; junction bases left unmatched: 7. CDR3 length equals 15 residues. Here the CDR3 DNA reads TGTGCCAGCAGACCTAGCGGGGGTCTTACCTACGAGCAGTACTTC. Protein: CASRPSGGLTYEQYF.

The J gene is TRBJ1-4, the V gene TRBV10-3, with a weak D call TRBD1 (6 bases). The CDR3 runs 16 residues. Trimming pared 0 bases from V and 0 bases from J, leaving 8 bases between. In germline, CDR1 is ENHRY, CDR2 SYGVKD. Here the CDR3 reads CAISESKGATNEKLFF. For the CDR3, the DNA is TGTGCCATCAGTGAGTCGAAGGGGGCAACTAATGAAAAACTGTTTTTT.

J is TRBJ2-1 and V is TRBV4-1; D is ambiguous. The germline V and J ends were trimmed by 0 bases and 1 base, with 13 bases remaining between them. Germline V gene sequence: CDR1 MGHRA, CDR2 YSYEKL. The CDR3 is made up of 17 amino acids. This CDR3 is CASSQDSTALSYNEQFF. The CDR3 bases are TGCGCCAGCAGCCAAGATTCTACAGCCCTATCCTACAATGAGCAGTTCTTC.

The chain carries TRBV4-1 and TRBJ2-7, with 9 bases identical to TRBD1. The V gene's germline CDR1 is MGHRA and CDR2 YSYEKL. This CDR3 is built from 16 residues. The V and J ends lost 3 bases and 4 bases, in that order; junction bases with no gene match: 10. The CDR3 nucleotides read TGCGCCAGCAGCCACTTGGGACAGGGCCGCGGATACGAGCAGTACTTC. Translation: CASSHLGQGRGYEQYF.

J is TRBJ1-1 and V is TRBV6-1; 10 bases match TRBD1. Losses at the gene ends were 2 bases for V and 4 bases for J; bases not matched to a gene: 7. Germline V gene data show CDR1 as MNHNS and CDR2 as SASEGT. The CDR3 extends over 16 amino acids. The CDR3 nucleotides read TGTGCCAGCAGTGAATACGATTGGACAGGGGGCACTGAAGCTTTCTTT. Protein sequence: CASSEYDWTGGTEAFF.

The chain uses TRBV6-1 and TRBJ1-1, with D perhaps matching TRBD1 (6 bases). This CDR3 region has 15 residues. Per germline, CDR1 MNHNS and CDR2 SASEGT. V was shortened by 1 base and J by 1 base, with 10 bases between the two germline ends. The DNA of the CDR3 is TGTGCCAGCAGTGAAGGGACAGCCCAGAACACTGAAGCTTTCTTT. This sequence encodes CASSEGTAQNTEAFF.

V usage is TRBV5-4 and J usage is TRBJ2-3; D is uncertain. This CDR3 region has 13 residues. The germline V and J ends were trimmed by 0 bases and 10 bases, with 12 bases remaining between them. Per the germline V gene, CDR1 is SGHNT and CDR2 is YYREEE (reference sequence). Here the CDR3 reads CASSLATAEAQYF. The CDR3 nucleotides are TGTGCCAGCAGCTTGGCCACGGCAGAGGCGCAGTATTTT.

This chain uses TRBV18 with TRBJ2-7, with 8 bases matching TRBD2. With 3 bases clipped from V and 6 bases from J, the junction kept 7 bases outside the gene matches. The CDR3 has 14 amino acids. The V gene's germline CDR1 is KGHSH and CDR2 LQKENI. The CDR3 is CASSPGRAGGEQYF. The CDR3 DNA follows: TGTGCCAGCTCACCGGGCAGGGCGGGGGGCGAGCAGTACTTC. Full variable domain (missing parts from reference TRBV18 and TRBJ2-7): NAGVMQNPRHLVRRRGQEARLRCSPMKGHSHVYWYRQLPEEGLKFMVYLQKENIIDESGMPKERFSAEFPKEGPSILRIQQVVRGDSAAYFCASSPGRAGGEQYFGPGTRLTVT.

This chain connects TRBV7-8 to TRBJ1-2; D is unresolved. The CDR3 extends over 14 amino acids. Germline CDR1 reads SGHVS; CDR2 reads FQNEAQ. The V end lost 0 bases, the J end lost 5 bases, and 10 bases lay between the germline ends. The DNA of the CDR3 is TGTGCCAGCAGCTTAGCGAGGGTAGGGTATGGCTACACCTTC. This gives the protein CASSLARVGYGYTF. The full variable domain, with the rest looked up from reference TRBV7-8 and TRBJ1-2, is GAGVSQSPRYKVAKRGQDVALRCDPISGHVSLFWYQQALGQGPEFLTYFQNEAQLDKSGLPSDRFFAERPEGSVSTLKIQRTQQEDSAVYLCASSLARVGYGYTFGSGTRLTVV.

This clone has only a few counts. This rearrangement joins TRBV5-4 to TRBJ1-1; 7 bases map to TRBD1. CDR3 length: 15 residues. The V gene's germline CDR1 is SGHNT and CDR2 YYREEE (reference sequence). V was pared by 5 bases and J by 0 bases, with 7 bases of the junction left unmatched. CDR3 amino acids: CASREETGMNTEAFF. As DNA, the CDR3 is TGTGCCAGCAGGGAGGAGACAGGGATGAACACTGAAGCTTTCTTT.

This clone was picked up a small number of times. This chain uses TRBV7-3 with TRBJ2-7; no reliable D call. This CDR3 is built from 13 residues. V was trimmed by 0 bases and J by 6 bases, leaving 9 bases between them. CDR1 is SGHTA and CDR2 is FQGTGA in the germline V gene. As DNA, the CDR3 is TGTGCCAGCAGCTTAACCTCTCGAGCCGAGCAGTACTTC. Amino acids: CASSLTSRAEQYF.

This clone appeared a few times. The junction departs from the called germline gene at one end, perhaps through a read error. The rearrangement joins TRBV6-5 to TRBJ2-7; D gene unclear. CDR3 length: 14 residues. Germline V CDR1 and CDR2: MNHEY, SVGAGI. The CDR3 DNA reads TGTGCCAGCAGTTTAACAGATGGATCCTTCGAGCAGTACTTC. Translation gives CASSLTDGSFEQYF.

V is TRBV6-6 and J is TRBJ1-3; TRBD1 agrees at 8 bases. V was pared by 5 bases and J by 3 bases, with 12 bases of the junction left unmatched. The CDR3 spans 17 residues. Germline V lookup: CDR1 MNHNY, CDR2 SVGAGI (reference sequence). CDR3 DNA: TGTGCCAGCAGTCCACGGCCCAGGGGGCTTGGTGGAAACACCATATATTTT. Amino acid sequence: CASSPRPRGLGGNTIYF.

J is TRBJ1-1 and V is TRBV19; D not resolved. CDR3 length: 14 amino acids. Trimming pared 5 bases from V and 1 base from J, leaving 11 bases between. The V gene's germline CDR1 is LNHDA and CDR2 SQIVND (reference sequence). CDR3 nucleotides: TGTGCCAGTAGTGTTGGTTCGGGGAACACTGAAGCTTTCTTT. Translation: CASSVGSGNTEAFF.

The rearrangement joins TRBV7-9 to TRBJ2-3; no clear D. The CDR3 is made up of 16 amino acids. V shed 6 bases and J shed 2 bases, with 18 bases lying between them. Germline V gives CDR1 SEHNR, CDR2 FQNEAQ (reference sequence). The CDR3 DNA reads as TGTGCCAGCAGTCCCCCAACCCGGAGTAACACAGATACGCAGTATTTT. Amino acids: CASSPPTRSNTDTQYF.

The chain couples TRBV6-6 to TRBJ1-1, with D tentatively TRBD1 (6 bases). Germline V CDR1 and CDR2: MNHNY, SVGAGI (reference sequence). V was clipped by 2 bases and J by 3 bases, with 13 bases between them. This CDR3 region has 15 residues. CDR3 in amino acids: CASSYGYRVDTEAFF. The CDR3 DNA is TGTGCCAGCAGTTACGGGTACAGGGTGGACACTGAAGCTTTCTTT.